The subject of this entry is one T cell receptor beta chain. This entry is derived from a study of T cells after yellow fever vaccination. V gave up 5 bases and J gave up 4 bases, with 11 bases separating them. The CDR3 consists of 14 residues. Germline assignment: CDR1 MNHEY and CDR2 SMNVEV (reference sequence). TCRdb re-derived calls from the 5' RACE reads in MiXCR, one entry per CDR3 protein. The data show under 600,000 distinct CDR3 sequences, 20% to 25% seen once. The chain carries TRBV27 and TRBJ2-2; possibly TRBD1 for D (5 bases). The material was PBMCs, obtained about 21 days after the first yellow fever vaccination. This TCR came from a man aged 18 to 29 who received the YFV17D yellow fever vaccine. The CDR3 coding sequence is TGTGCCAGCAGTCTCAGGGTACGCACCGGGGAGCTGTTTTTT. It translates to CASSLRVRTGELFF.